The clone carrying this TCR beta chain has more than one count but fewer than ten. The treatment denotes: randomized to nivolumab then ipilimumab (arm A) or the reverse (arm B). No patient had prior DNA-damaging chemotherapy. Generated by immunoSEQ multiplex PCR, the TCRdb table keeps only in-frame clones and is missing some. The sample shows more than 9,500 clones, less than 25% of them seen only once. The sample originates from a study of sequential checkpoint blockade in melanoma. Overall study: TCRβ was sequenced from DNA of 91 pretreatment tumors.

Trimming took off 6 bases at V and 0 bases at J, with 12 bases between the two ends. Germline loops: CDR1 MNHGY, CDR2 SAAAGT. CDR3 length: 14 residues. The clonotype comes from a human donor with melanoma. The sample in question was tumor tissue (inferred from file names), obtained from a patient given nivolumab and ipilimumab in sequence. The chain has TRBV6-8 and TRBJ2-7; the D gene is possibly TRBD1 (5 bases). The DNA for the CDR3 is TGTGCCAGCAGCCCTGGGGCATACTCCTACGAGCAGTACTTC. It codes for CASSPGAYSYEQYF.